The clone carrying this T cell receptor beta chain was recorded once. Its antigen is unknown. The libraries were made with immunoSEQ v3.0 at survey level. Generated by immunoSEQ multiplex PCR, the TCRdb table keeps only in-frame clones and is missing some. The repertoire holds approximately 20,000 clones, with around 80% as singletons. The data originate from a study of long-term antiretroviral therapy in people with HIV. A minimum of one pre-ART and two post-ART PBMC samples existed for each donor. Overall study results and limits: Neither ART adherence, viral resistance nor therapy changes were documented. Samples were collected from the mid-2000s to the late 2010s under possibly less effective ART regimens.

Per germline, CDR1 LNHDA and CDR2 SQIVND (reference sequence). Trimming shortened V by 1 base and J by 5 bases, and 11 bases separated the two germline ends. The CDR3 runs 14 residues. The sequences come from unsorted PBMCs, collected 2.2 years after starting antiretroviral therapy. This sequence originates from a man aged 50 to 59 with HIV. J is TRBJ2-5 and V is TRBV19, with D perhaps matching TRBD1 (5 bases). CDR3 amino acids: CASSIGQPWETQYF. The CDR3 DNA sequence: TGTGCCAGTAGTATAGGACAGCCTTGGGAGACCCAGTACTTC.